A single sample gave rise to the 8 T cell receptor beta chains below, sequenced in a study of blood T cell repertoires in COVID-19. Sequencing was performed with immunoSEQ multiplex PCR; in TCRdb, only in-frame clones are kept and a portion is missing. This table holds around 340,000 clones, about nine tenths found once. Sequenced material: peripheral blood. These receptors were taken from a woman aged 55-69 years with COVID-19, enrolled during active disease.

The CDR3 coding sequence is TGTGCCAGTAGTAACAGGGGAAGGGGGAATCAGCCCCAGCATTTT. The encoded protein is CASSNRGRGNQPQHF. The gene calls are TRBV19 and TRBJ1-5, with 7 bases identical to TRBD1. The CDR3 extends over 15 amino acids. J lost 4 bases, V lost 4 bases, and 7 bases had no gene match. Looked up from germline, CDR1 is LNHDA and CDR2 is SQIVND (reference sequence).

The rearrangement uses TRBV18 and TRBJ1-2, with 9 bases aligning to TRBD1. The CDR3 length is 15 residues. Germline-derived CDR1 and CDR2 are KGHSH and LQKENI. V was pared by 5 bases and J by 3 bases, with 7 bases of the junction left unmatched. CDR3 protein: CASSATGQGYYGYTF. In DNA, the CDR3 is TGTGCCAGCTCAGCAACGGGACAGGGTTACTATGGCTACACCTTC.

The rearrangement links TRBV28 to TRBJ1-2, with 9 positions matching TRBD1. This CDR3 region has 13 residues. The V segment lost 2 bases and the J segment 6 bases; nucleotides outside the gene matches: 1. Germline loops: CDR1 MDHEN, CDR2 SYDVKM. CDR3 nucleotides: TGTGCCAGCAGTTTAGGACAGGGGAATGGCTACACCTTC. Protein sequence: CASSLGQGNGYTF.

The chain has TRBV5-1 and TRBJ1-6; D not resolved. V was shortened by 4 bases and J by 4 bases, with 15 bases between the two germline ends. Germline-derived CDR1 and CDR2 are SGHRS and YFSETQ. This CDR3 spans 16 amino acids. The CDR3: CASSPLGGTYNSPLHF. CDR3 DNA sequence: TGCGCCAGCAGCCCCTTAGGAGGTACTTATAATTCACCCCTCCACTTT.

This clone was detected only once. The chain uses TRBV29-1 and TRBJ1-1; D uncertain. This CDR3 is 11 amino acids long. Looked up from germline, CDR1 is SQVTM and CDR2 is ANQGSEA. Trimming pared 7 bases from V and 4 bases from J, leaving 10 bases between. This CDR3 is CSDDRGTEAFF. CDR3 nucleotide sequence: TGCAGCGATGATCGGGGCACTGAAGCTTTCTTT.

This sequence joins TRBV7-9 and TRBJ2-5; no firm D call. CDR1 and CDR2 (germline): SEHNR, FQNEAQ (reference sequence). This CDR3 has 14 residues. Trimming left V 1 base short and J 4 bases short, with 10 bases between. Here the CDR3 DNA reads TGTGCCAGCAGCTTAGATTGGGCCCTAGAGACCCAGTACTTC. Its protein product is CASSLDWALETQYF.

The chain uses TRBV4-2 and TRBJ1-2, with a tentative D call TRBD1 (5 bases). Germline CDR1 is LGHNA and CDR2 is YNFKEQ. The CDR3 contains 15 residues. V lost 0 bases and J 6 bases, leaving 14 bases between the germline ends. CDR3 sequence: CASSQDRAGRNGYTF. The CDR3 coding sequence is TGTGCCAGCAGCCAAGATCGGGCAGGGAGGAATGGCTACACCTTC.

The genes are TRBV5-5 and TRBJ1-4; 7 bases are a match to TRBD1. CDR3 size: 14 residues. V trimming: 1 base; J trimming: 3 bases; junction bases outside the gene matches: 0. Germline lookup yields CDR1 SGHKS and CDR2 YYEKEE (reference sequence). In nucleotides, the CDR3 is TGTGCCAGCAGCTTGACAGGGGCTAATGAAAAACTGTTTTTT. Translated: CASSLTGANEKLFF. The variable domain in full, with the rest retrieved from reference TRBV5-5 and TRBJ1-4, is DAGVTQSPTHLIKTRGQQVTLRCSPISGHKSVSWYQQVLGQGPQFIFQYYEKEERGRGNFPDRFSARQFPNYSSELNVNALLLGDSALYLCASSLTGANEKLFFGSGTQLSVL.